The 17 T cell receptor beta chains below were found in one sample sequenced in a study of shared clonotypes between healthy human individuals. The protocol was immunoSEQ multiplex PCR, while the TCRdb copy is restricted to in-frame clones and leaves out a portion. The sample records about 2,500,000 clones, approximately 94% being singletons. The sample was naive CD4+ T cells sorted from blood. Subset: CD45RA+ positively selected. All receptors derive from a young man in good health.

Points on this clone: This sample also contains other DNA sequences that code for the same CDR3. This chain connects TRBV6-5 to TRBJ1-3; D gene ambiguous. In germline, CDR1 is MNHEY, CDR2 SVGAGI. The CDR3 contains 15 residues. The V and J ends lost 0 bases and 0 bases respectively, with 6 bases between them. For the CDR3, the DNA is TGTGCCAGCAGTTACTCGGGCAGCTCTGGAAACACCATATATTTT. It yields the protein CASSYSGSSGNTIYF.

Points on this clone: Other DNA sequences of this sample code for an identical CDR3. The rearrangement joins TRBV15 to TRBJ1-1; D is ambiguous. With 1 base removed from V and 1 base from J, the gap between germline ends came to 4 bases. The CDR3 is 13 amino acids. Germline V gene sequence: CDR1 LNHNV, CDR2 YYDKDF (reference sequence). CDR3 loop: CATSRVGNTEAFF. The DNA of the CDR3 is TGTGCCACCAGCAGAGTGGGGAACACTGAAGCTTTCTTT. The full variable domain, rest sourced from reference TRBV15 and TRBJ1-1, is DAMVIQNPRYQVTQFGKPVTLSCSQTLNHNVMYWYQQKSSQAPKLLFHYYDKDFNNEADTPDNFQSRRPNTSFCFLDIRSPGLGDTAMYLCATSRVGNTEAFFGQGTRLTVV.

The chain uses TRBV10-1 and TRBJ2-7; 8 bases align to TRBD2. CDR1 and CDR2 (germline): WNHNN, SYGVQD (reference sequence). The V and J ends lost 6 bases and 2 bases, in that order; junction bases with no gene match: 9. The CDR3 is 15 amino acids. The DNA of the CDR3 is TGCGCCAGCAGATTCTTAGCGGGGATCCCCTACGAGCAGTACTTC. Translating it yields CASRFLAGIPYEQYF.

V and J are TRBV28 and TRBJ2-2; no definite D call. CDR3 length equals 13 residues. The germline V and J ends were trimmed by 5 bases and 6 bases, with 10 bases remaining between them. The germline CDR1 and CDR2 sequences are MDHEN and SYDVKM. DNA of the CDR3: TGTGCCAGCAGTCTGCGGATCCCCGGGGAGCTGTTTTTT. This gives the protein CASSLRIPGELFF.

This chain uses TRBV27 with TRBJ2-7; no clear D gene. With 2 bases removed from V and 4 bases from J, the gap between germline ends came to 9 bases. CDR1 and CDR2 (germline): MNHEY, SMNVEV (reference sequence). This CDR3 spans 13 amino acids. CDR3 amino acids: CASSLQGKYEQYF. CDR3 nucleotide sequence: TGTGCCAGCAGTTTACAAGGGAAATACGAGCAGTACTTC.

This chain joins TRBV6-5 and TRBJ2-7; 12 positions match TRBD2. CDR3 length: 15 residues. Trimming at V came to 6 bases and at J to 0 bases, leaving 3 bases not matched to a gene. The germline V gene encodes CDR1 MNHEY and CDR2 SVGAGI. The CDR3: CASRKTSGSSYEQYF. Here the CDR3 DNA reads TGTGCCAGCAGGAAGACTAGCGGGAGCTCCTACGAGCAGTACTTC.

Note on this clone: Its ends do not fully match the called genes, so a read error is possible. The gene calls are TRBV7-7 and TRBJ2-5; 8 bases are a match to TRBD1. The CDR3 spans 14 residues. CDR1 SSHAT and CDR2 FNYEAQ come from the germline V gene (reference sequence). The CDR3 bases are TGTGCTAGCAGCCCAGGACAGGGCGCGAAGACCCAGTACTTC. Encoded protein: CASSPGQGAKTQYF.

The chain uses TRBV6-1 and TRBJ2-7; D remains unclear. Germline V gene data show CDR1 as MNHNS and CDR2 as SASEGT. The V gene lost 1 base and the J gene lost 4 bases, with 5 bases spanning the gap. The CDR3 extends over 12 amino acids. The CDR3 region has the DNA TGTGCCAGCAGTGAAGACATTTACGAGCAGTACTTC. Translating gives CASSEDIYEQYF.

The chain links TRBV5-1 to TRBJ2-7, with 13 bases lining up with TRBD2. The germline gives CDR1 SGHRS, CDR2 YFSETQ. The CDR3 extends over 15 amino acids. J gave up 2 bases and V 4 bases, and 3 bases lay outside the gene matches. The CDR3 DNA reads as TGCGCCAGCAGCCCCGGGACTAGCGGGACCTACGAGCAGTACTTC. Translated, it gives CASSPGTSGTYEQYF.

This clone was seen only once. The V gene is TRBV5-1, the J gene TRBJ1-4, with TRBD1 matching over 8 bases. V dropped 1 base and J dropped 3; count of bases not matched to a gene: 11. CDR1 SGHRS and CDR2 YFSETQ come from the germline V gene. There are 18 residues in the CDR3. Here the CDR3 DNA reads TGCGCCAGCAGCTTGAATTGGGGACAGGTGGTTCCTAATGAAAAACTGTTTTTT. This sequence encodes CASSLNWGQVVPNEKLFF.

The rearrangement joins TRBV11-1 to TRBJ2-5; no definite D call. The V end was cut by 3 bases, the J end by 2 bases, with 10 bases between. This CDR3 has 14 amino acids. Germline values: CDR1 SGHAT, CDR2 FQDESV (reference sequence). The CDR3 reads CASSFHGRQETQYF. The CDR3 bases are TGTGCCAGCAGCTTTCATGGCAGACAAGAGACCCAGTACTTC.

The chain employs TRBV23-1 and TRBJ1-5; D might be TRBD1 (5 bases). TRBV23-1 is treated as an ORF (open reading frame) with a function not yet certain. V dropped 8 bases and J dropped 1 base, with 15 bases sitting between them. The CDR3 length is 15 residues. The CDR3 region has the DNA TGCGCCAGCGTCCACGGGGGAGAGAGCAATCAGCCCCAGCATTTT. Translating it yields CASVHGGESNQPQHF.

About this clone: A far larger clone is one base from this, pointing to a likely read error. The chain is built from TRBV27 and TRBJ2-7; 8 bases fit TRBD2. The J segment lost 0 bases and the V segment lost 3 bases, leaving 1 base of the junction unmatched. Germline values: CDR1 MNHEY, CDR2 SMNVEV (reference sequence). There are 14 residues in the CDR3. CDR3 amino acids: CASSFGGASYEQYF. The CDR3 region has the DNA TGTGCCAGCAGTTTCGGGGGGGCCTCCTACGAGCAGTACTTC.

This clone appeared a few times. The chain couples TRBV6-5 to TRBJ2-7, with D possibly being TRBD1 (5 bases). Germline V CDR1 and CDR2: MNHEY, SVGAGI. With 0 bases removed from V and 3 bases from J, the gap between germline ends came to 6 bases. The CDR3 has 13 residues. The CDR3, as DNA: TGTGCCAGCAGTTACTCGACAGACTACGAGCAGTACTTC. Translation gives CASSYSTDYEQYF.

The chain has TRBV15 and TRBJ2-2, with TRBD2 matching over 7 bases. The CDR3 length is 16 residues. Trimming took 1 base from V and 4 from J; bases not matched to a gene: 6. The germline gives CDR1 LNHNV, CDR2 YYDKDF (reference sequence). The CDR3 spells CATSRATSSGTGELFF. CDR3 coding DNA: TGTGCCACCAGCAGAGCGACTAGCTCCGGCACCGGGGAGCTGTTTTTT.

The chain couples TRBV6-1 to TRBJ1-2; weak D call: TRBD1 (6 bases). The CDR3 runs to 13 residues. Trimming stripped 6 bases from V and 4 bases from J, with 12 bases between. Germline CDR1 and CDR2: MNHNS and SASEGT. CDR3 nucleotides: TGTGCCAGCAGCCCGGACAGCTTCTATGGCTACACCTTC. Its translation: CASSPDSFYGYTF.

The chain links TRBV6-5 to TRBJ1-2; D is perhaps TRBD1 (5 bases). V lost 6 bases and J lost 4, with 15 bases in between. The germline gives CDR1 MNHEY, CDR2 SVGAGI. CDR3 size: 14 residues. CDR3 DNA: TGTGCCAGCAGCCGGTTAGGGGATCGCTATGGCTACACCTTC. Translating it yields CASSRLGDRYGYTF.